This T cell receptor (beta chain) was documented in a study of blood T cell repertoires in COVID-19. Study context: From the United States, Italy and Spain came samples of acute and convalescent COVID-19. The cDNA or gDNA used as material had been derived from T cells, B-cell-depleted T cells, or PBMCs.

The CDR3 has 14 amino acids. Germline values: CDR1 MNHEY, CDR2 SVGEGT. V shed 2 bases and J shed 2 bases, with 9 bases lying between them. Methods used by the authors: Reference gene primer amplification gave nucleated cell count estimates. Method: immunoSEQ multiplex PCR; TCRdb's copy keeps in-frame clones and lacks some. V and J calls and clone size are as listed in that table; D and trimming were resolved from the DNA. The table records roughly 100,000 clones, about 76% of them present only once. This clonotype was sampled from a woman aged 70-85 years with acute or convalescent COVID-19. This chain joins TRBV6-2 or TRBV6-3 and TRBJ1-1, with unresolved D. The sequencing sample was made of peripheral blood. This CDR3 reads CASSYPGDNTEAFF. The CDR3 nucleotides read TGTGCCAGCAGTTACCCCGGGGATAACACTGAAGCTTTCTTT.